The 26 T cell receptor beta chains given below trace back to one sample, sequenced in a study of blood T cell repertoires in COVID-19 (dated by TCRdb to about 2020). The library was generated by the immunoSEQ multiplex PCR assay. Imported from immuneACCESS, the table was reduced by TCRdb to in-frame sequences with V and J called. These copies leave out some clones; in studies compared against another copy, an unresolved V gene accounts for under half, and the cause of the remainder is not known. A total of around 99,000 clones appear in this sample, 84% of them only once. The biggest ten clones account for 7.9% of the sample. The specimen sequenced was peripheral blood. The receptors derive from a woman older than 75 with active or convalescent COVID-19.

In this sample, this clone turned up once. In nucleotides, the CDR3 is TGTGCCAGTAGTCACCCACCGGATCAGCCCCAGCATTTT. Translating it yields CASSHPPDQPQHF. This rearrangement joins TRBV19 to TRBJ1-5, with D hard to call. V dropped 5 bases and J dropped 5 bases, with 10 bases sitting between them. The CDR3 totals 13 residues. Per germline, CDR1 LNHDA and CDR2 SQIVND (reference sequence). Together with reference TRBV19 and TRBJ1-5, the CDR3 gives the full variable domain: DGGITQSPKYLFRKEGQNVTLSCEQNLNHDAMYWYRQDPGQGLRLIYYSQIVNDFQKGDIAEGYSVSREKKESFPLTVTSAQKNPTAFYLCASSHPPDQPQHFGDGTRLSIL.

This rearrangement joins TRBV11-2 to TRBJ2-1, with TRBD2 identical over 11 bases. The CDR3 covers 17 residues. V was clipped by 1 base and J by 5 bases; unmatched bases: 7. Germline CDR1 and CDR2: SGHAT and FQNNGV. CDR3 amino acids: CASSLAASGRTHNEQFF. Written as DNA, the CDR3 is TGTGCCAGCAGCTTAGCGGCTAGCGGGAGGACCCACAATGAGCAGTTCTTC.

The chain uses TRBV5-1 and TRBJ2-2; D remains unclear. The germline CDR1 and CDR2 sequences are SGHRS and YFSETQ. V lost 0 bases and J 3 bases, leaving 12 bases between the germline ends. The CDR3 extends over 16 amino acids. The CDR3 bases are TGCGCCAGCAGCTTGGCCGTGTCTAGGCACACCGGGGAGCTGTTTTTT. It specifies CASSLAVSRHTGELFF. The variable domain in full, with the rest retrieved from reference TRBV5-1 and TRBJ2-2, is KAGVTQTPRYLIKTRGQQVTLSCSPISGHRSVSWYQQTPGQGLQFLFEYFSETQRNKGNFPGRFSGRQFSNSRSEMNVSTLELGDSALYLCASSLAVSRHTGELFFGEGSRLTVL.

The rearrangement joins TRBV6-6 to TRBJ2-7, with 7 bases aligning to TRBD2. CDR3 length equals 13 residues. Trimming cost V 11 bases and J 0 bases; bases outside gene matches: 7. The V gene's germline CDR1 is MNHNY and CDR2 SVGAGI (reference sequence). The CDR3 here is CAVVGGDSYEQYF. CDR3 sequence (DNA): TGTGCCGTTGTGGGGGGGGACTCCTACGAGCAGTACTTC.

This chain links TRBV5-1 with TRBJ1-3, with D hard to call. The CDR3 totals 14 residues. Trimming took 4 bases from V and 4 from J, leaving 12 bases between them. Germline CDR1 SGHRS, CDR2 YFSETQ. In DNA, the CDR3 is TGCGCCAGCAGCCCAGAGGGATTCGGAAACACCATATATTTT. It is translated as CASSPEGFGNTIYF.

This chain links TRBV6-5 with TRBJ2-1; TRBD2 agrees at 7 bases. Trimming cost V 7 bases and J 1 base; bases outside gene matches: 4. The CDR3 contains 14 residues. Looked up from germline, CDR1 is MNHEY and CDR2 is SVGAGI. The DNA for the CDR3 is TGTGCCAGCAATATGCGGGAGTCCTACAATGAGCAGTTCTTC. It encodes CASNMRESYNEQFF.

This clone was picked up a small number of times. V is TRBV6-1 and J is TRBJ2-3, with D possibly TRBD2 on 6 matching bases. Trimming pared 1 base from V and 0 bases from J, leaving 14 bases between. This CDR3 contains 17 residues. Germline loops: CDR1 MNHNS, CDR2 SASEGT. CDR3 in amino acids: CASSEVGGPTSTDTQYF. The CDR3 coding sequence is TGTGCCAGCAGTGAAGTGGGGGGACCCACAAGCACAGATACGCAGTATTTT.

This chain connects TRBV3-1 (or the pseudogene TRBV3-2) to TRBJ1-1; D ambiguous. This CDR3 comprises 15 residues. V was clipped by 2 bases and J by 2 bases, with 12 bases between them. Germline lookup yields CDR1 LGHDT and CDR2 YNNKEL (reference sequence). CDR3 coding DNA: TGTGCCAGCAGCCAATCCGCGATCGCCAACACTGAAGCTTTCTTT. Amino acids: CASSQSAIANTEAFF.

The rearrangement uses TRBV21-1 and TRBJ2-7; TRBD2 is taken as the D call from the table, unchecked against the DNA. TRBV21-1 is marked as a pseudogene. The CDR3 length is 14 residues. The CDR3 sequence: CASSKPQASYEQYF. The DNA for the CDR3 is TGTGCCAGCAGCAAACCACAAGCGTCCTACGAGCAGTACTTC.

CDR3 sequence (DNA): TGTGCCAGCAGCTTAGCGAGGGGCTACACCTTC. It is translated as CASSLARGYTF. The chain combines TRBV7-9 with TRBJ1-2; D not certain. Trimming pared 0 bases from V and 8 bases from J, leaving 4 bases between. Germline CDR1 reads SEHNR; CDR2 reads FQNEAQ (reference sequence). The CDR3 is 11 residues long.

V is TRBV7-8 and J is TRBJ2-7; 11 nucleotides match TRBD2. V was pared by 10 bases and J by 2 bases, with 4 bases of the junction left unmatched. The CDR3 length is 13 residues. Germline V CDR1 and CDR2: SGHVS, FQNEAQ. The CDR3: CATLAGGTYEQYF. The CDR3 nucleotides read TGTGCCACCCTAGCGGGAGGTACCTACGAGCAGTACTTC.

DNA for the CDR3: TGTGCCACCAGCAGAGAAGAAGATCTAGCGGCTGGGGTCCAGCAGTACTTC. Protein sequence: CATSREEDLAAGVQQYF. The chain is built from TRBV15 and TRBJ2-7; the match to TRBD2 covers 7 bases. The CDR3 has 17 residues. Germline loops: CDR1 LNHNV, CDR2 YYDKDF (reference sequence). With 0 bases clipped from V and 8 bases from J, the junction kept 16 bases outside the gene matches.

The rearrangement uses TRBV7-2 and TRBJ2-4; a weak D match, TRBD1 (6 bases). Trimming removed 2 bases from V and 1 base from J, with 12 bases in between. The CDR3 sequence is 16 residues long. The V gene's germline CDR1 is SGHTA and CDR2 FQGNSA. CDR3 DNA: TGTGCCAGCAGCTTAAGTAGGGACACGGCCAAAAACATTCAGTACTTC. Translating gives CASSLSRDTAKNIQYF.

This chain joins TRBV11-2 and TRBJ2-7; maybe TRBD1 (5 bases). Trimming left V 0 bases short and J 3 bases short, with 12 bases between. The CDR3 has 15 amino acids. The germline V gene encodes CDR1 SGHAT and CDR2 FQNNGV. The CDR3 nucleotides are TGTGCCAGCAGCTTAGAGCCCCAGGGTGGCTACGAGCAGTACTTC. It is translated as CASSLEPQGGYEQYF. The entire variable domain, with the rest obtained from reference TRBV11-2 and TRBJ2-7, is as follows: EAGVAQSPRYKIIEKRQSVAFWCNPISGHATLYWYQQILGQGPKLLIQFQNNGVVDDSQLPKDRFSAERLKGVDSTLKIQPAKLEDSAVYLCASSLEPQGGYEQYFGPGTRLTVT.

The V and J genes are TRBV3-1 (or the pseudogene TRBV3-2) and TRBJ2-7, with 8 bases identical to TRBD1. The CDR3 is 14 residues long. The V gene's germline CDR1 is LGHDT and CDR2 YNNKEL (reference sequence). V lost 4 bases to trimming and J lost 3 bases; unmatched junction nucleotides: 5. In DNA form, the CDR3 reads TGTGCCAGCAGCCCCCGACAGGGGCTCTACGAGCAGTACTTC. This encodes CASSPRQGLYEQYF.

CDR3 nucleotides: TGTGCCAGTAGTCTACAGGACTCTGGGGCCAACGTCCTGACTTTC. Protein: CASSLQDSGANVLTF. The J gene is TRBJ2-6, the V gene TRBV19; a possible D gene is TRBD1 (5 bases). Between the trimmed V and J ends, which lost 5 bases and 0 bases, there was a span of 8 bases. Looked up from germline, CDR1 is LNHDA and CDR2 is SQIVND (reference sequence). This CDR3 region has 15 residues. Full variable domain (missing parts from reference TRBV19 and TRBJ2-6): DGGITQSPKYLFRKEGQNVTLSCEQNLNHDAMYWYRQDPGQGLRLIYYSQIVNDFQKGDIAEGYSVSREKKESFPLTVTSAQKNPTAFYLCASSLQDSGANVLTFGAGSRLTVL.

The rearrangement joins TRBV28 to TRBJ2-1; tentatively, D is TRBD1 (5 bases). V was trimmed by 5 bases and J by 5 bases, leaving 13 bases between them. Looked up from germline, CDR1 is MDHEN and CDR2 is SYDVKM. CDR3 length: 14 residues. Written as DNA, the CDR3 is TGTGCCAGCAGTCAAAAATGGACACACAATGAGCAGTTCTTC. As protein: CASSQKWTHNEQFF.

The chain couples TRBV6-5 to TRBJ2-1, with TRBD2 as a possible D gene (6 bases). Germline-derived CDR1 and CDR2 are MNHEY and SVGAGI. V dropped 0 bases and J dropped 1 base, with 10 bases sitting between them. CDR3 length equals 16 residues. CDR3 residues: CASSYSGGGSYNEQFF. In DNA, the CDR3 is TGTGCCAGCAGTTACTCGGGGGGAGGATCCTACAATGAGCAGTTCTTC.

This clone has just a few counts. The chain joins TRBV12-3 or TRBV12-4 to TRBJ1-1, with D uncertain. V was clipped by 3 bases and J by 2 bases, with 7 bases between them. The CDR3 has 13 amino acids. CDR3 bases: TGTGCCAGCAGTTTCGGGTCAAACACTGAAGCTTTCTTT. Its protein is CASSFGSNTEAFF.

This chain uses TRBV10-3 with TRBJ2-2; D ambiguous. Deletions cut 8 bases from V and 0 bases from J, with 10 bases between. The CDR3 has 14 amino acids. Per the germline V gene, CDR1 is ENHRY and CDR2 is SYGVKD. The CDR3 DNA reads TGTGCCATCGAGGCCGCCGCGAACACCGGGGAGCTGTTTTTT. Translation gives CAIEAAANTGELFF.

This chain joins TRBV5-1 and TRBJ2-7; D may be TRBD1 (5 bases). The germline gives CDR1 SGHRS, CDR2 YFSETQ. The CDR3 extends over 14 amino acids. The ends were cut back, 0 bases at V and 0 bases at J, with 7 bases in the middle. As DNA, the CDR3 is TGCGCCAGCAGCTTGGGACAGTTCTCCTACGAGCAGTACTTC. It codes for CASSLGQFSYEQYF.

V is TRBV5-5 and J is TRBJ2-2, with TRBD1 matching 8 bases. V dropped 0 bases and J dropped 0; count of bases not matched to a gene: 1. The germline CDR1 and CDR2 sequences are SGHKS and YYEKEE (reference sequence). This CDR3 has 16 amino acids. The CDR3: CASSLGQGTNTGELFF. The CDR3 DNA is TGTGCCAGCAGCTTGGGACAGGGGACGAACACCGGGGAGCTGTTTTTT.

Concerning this clone itself: At one end the junction does not follow the germline gene, possibly because of a read error. This chain connects TRBV19 to TRBJ2-5; possibly TRBD2 for D (6 bases). Germline CDR1 and CDR2: LNHDA and SQIVND (reference sequence). The CDR3 runs 15 residues. The CDR3 here is CASRQTSAAEEAQYF. CDR3 coding DNA: TGTGCCAGTAGGCAGACTAGTGCAGCCGAAGAGGCCCAGTACTTC.

The rearrangement links TRBV10-3 to TRBJ1-2; D is unresolved. Deletions cut 2 bases from V and 1 base from J, with 8 bases between. The CDR3 consists of 14 residues. The germline gives CDR1 ENHRY, CDR2 SYGVKD. Written as DNA, the CDR3 is TGTGCCATCAGTGAGAAGCTGATTAACTATGGCTACACCTTC. It codes for CAISEKLINYGYTF.

The chain has TRBV6-5 and TRBJ1-1; tentatively, D is TRBD1 (6 bases). Germline V CDR1 and CDR2: MNHEY, SVGAGI. The CDR3 totals 11 residues. The V gene lost 6 bases and the J gene lost 6 bases, with 8 bases spanning the gap. The CDR3 bases are TGTGCCAGCAGACAGGGTCCTGAAGCTTTCTTT. It yields the protein CASRQGPEAFF.

The rearrangement links TRBV3-1 (or the pseudogene TRBV3-2) to TRBJ2-2, with 7 bases identical to TRBD2. The CDR3 is made up of 18 amino acids. Per germline, CDR1 LGHDT and CDR2 YNNKEL (reference sequence). Trimming took 4 bases from V and 7 from J; bases not matched to a gene: 18. CDR3 DNA: TGTGCCAGCAGCCCATTGTCGGCGGGAGCCCCTGCGGGCGGGGAGCTGTTTTTT. Protein: CASSPLSAGAPAGGELFF.